One and the same sample provided the 25 T cell receptor beta chains below, sequenced in a study of STAT3 mutations in large granular lymphocyte leukemia. The data were produced by immunoSEQ multiplex PCR, yet TCRdb's version contains in-frame clones alone and is incomplete. The sample consists of 35,000 to 40,000 clones, approximately 91% of them appearing once. The antigens of these receptors remain unknown. General observations from the study: In T-cell large granular lymphocyte leukemia, about half of patients showed multiple immunodominant subclonotypes.

Sequencing was performed on PBMCs. The receptors here all came from a human donor with T large granular lymphocyte leukemia. Some clones in this sample may be carry-over from other donors' samples.

This clone was seen just once. The CDR3 sequence is CASSKGRVETQYF. The CDR3 nucleotides are TGTGCCAGCAGCAAAGGTCGGGTAGAGACCCAGTACTTC. V and J are TRBV7-9 and TRBJ2-5; D unclear. Germline CDR1 SEHNR, CDR2 FQNEAQ (reference sequence). The CDR3 totals 13 residues. V lost 5 bases and J lost 4, with 11 bases in between.

V usage is TRBV12-1 and J usage is TRBJ1-6. TRBV12-1 is a listed pseudogene. This CDR3 is built from 14 residues. The CDR3 DNA reads as TGTGCCAGCAGCTTCGGACGTCGTAATTCACCCCTCCACTTT. Translating gives CASSFGRRNSPLHF.

The chain recombines TRBV11-3 with TRBJ2-1, with a possible D match to TRBD1 (6 bases). The CDR3 is 13 residues long. V gave up 5 bases and J gave up 5 bases, with 10 bases separating them. CDR1 is SGHNT and CDR2 is YENEEA in the germline V gene. The CDR3 region is CASSQRTDNEQFF. CDR3 bases: TGTGCCAGCAGCCAAAGGACAGACAATGAGCAGTTCTTC.

J is TRBJ1-4 and V is TRBV9; maybe TRBD1 (5 bases). Trimming pared 4 bases from V and 8 bases from J, leaving 12 bases between. This CDR3 comprises 13 residues. Germline CDR1 is SGDLS and CDR2 is YYNGEE. This CDR3 reads CASSQGLREKLFF. The CDR3 coding sequence is TGTGCCAGCAGCCAGGGCCTACGGGAAAAACTGTTTTTT.

The V and J genes are TRBV2 and TRBJ1-2; no clear D. This CDR3 is 14 amino acids long. V was trimmed by 2 bases and J by 4 bases, leaving 11 bases between them. Looked up from germline, CDR1 is SNHLY and CDR2 is FYNNEI. The CDR3 is CASSEFKEGYGYTF. The CDR3 DNA reads TGTGCCAGCAGTGAATTTAAGGAAGGCTATGGCTACACCTTC.

This clone came up a few times. The chain employs TRBV19 and TRBJ1-4; D is uncertain. Trimming left V 7 bases short and J 4 bases short, with 10 bases between. The germline V gene encodes CDR1 LNHDA and CDR2 SQIVND (reference sequence). CDR3 length: 13 residues. The CDR3 sequence is CASKERFNEKLFF. The CDR3 DNA reads TGTGCCAGTAAAGAACGGTTTAATGAAAAACTGTTTTTT.

The CDR3 DNA follows: TGTGCCAGCGGGACTGGAAACACCATATATTTT. This sequence encodes CASGTGNTIYF. This sequence joins TRBV6-5 and TRBJ1-3; no clear D. Per germline, CDR1 MNHEY and CDR2 SVGAGI. With 8 bases removed from V and 2 bases from J, the gap between germline ends came to 4 bases. The CDR3 totals 11 residues.

Only one count was recorded for this clone. The chain recombines TRBV4-3 with TRBJ2-6; D gene uncertain. Trimming took 5 bases from V and 6 from J, leaving 11 bases between them. The CDR3 spans 14 residues. In germline, CDR1 is LGHNA, CDR2 YSLEER. CDR3 nucleotides: TGCGCCAGCAGCGGAGAGTTTAAGGCCAACGTCCTGACTTTC. This gives the protein CASSGEFKANVLTF.

The chain links TRBV6-5 to TRBJ2-3; 8 positions match TRBD2. CDR3 length: 15 amino acids. The J segment lost 4 bases and the V segment lost 3 bases, leaving 6 bases of the junction unmatched. The germline gives CDR1 MNHEY, CDR2 SVGAGI. CDR3 coding DNA: TGTGCCAGCAGTTATGACGGGGGGGCCGCAGATACGCAGTATTTT. Its protein is CASSYDGGAADTQYF.

The chain is built from TRBV30 and TRBJ2-5; no clear D. This CDR3 has 11 amino acids. V lost 3 bases to trimming and J lost 5 bases, with 7 bases between them. Germline loops: CDR1 GTSNPN, CDR2 SVGIG (reference sequence). The CDR3 sequence: CAWRQGETQYF. The CDR3 bases are TGTGCCTGGAGGCAAGGGGAGACCCAGTACTTC.

The chain recombines TRBV18 with TRBJ1-2, with no clear D. V dropped 5 bases and J dropped 2 bases, with 9 bases sitting between them. Germline CDR1 and CDR2: KGHSH and LQKENI. The length of the CDR3 is 13 residues. The CDR3 loop is CASSGQKNYGYTF. The CDR3 DNA reads TGTGCCAGCTCAGGGCAGAAAAACTATGGCTACACCTTC.

The V call is TRBV5-6, the J call TRBJ2-2; no clear D. V lost 3 bases and J 7 bases, leaving 7 bases between the germline ends. In germline, CDR1 is SGHDT, CDR2 YYEEEE. The CDR3 covers 12 residues. In nucleotides, the CDR3 is TGTGCCAGCAGCTATCTTGGCGGGGAGCTGTTTTTT. This encodes CASSYLGGELFF. Based on the CDR3 plus reference TRBV5-6 and TRBJ2-2, the full variable domain is DAGVTQSPTHLIKTRGQQVTLRCSPKSGHDTVSWYQQALGQGPQFIFQYYEEEERQRGNFPDRFSGHQFPNYSSELNVNALLLGDSALYLCASSYLGGELFFGEGSRLTVL.

The DNA of the CDR3 is TGTGCCAGCAGTGAACTGGTCTATAGCAATCAGCCCCAGCATTTT. Protein product: CASSELVYSNQPQHF. The chain carries TRBV6-1 and TRBJ1-5; D is undetermined. CDR3 length equals 15 residues. Germline V lookup: CDR1 MNHNS, CDR2 SASEGT. Deletions cut 2 bases from V and 0 bases from J, with 8 bases between.

The chain couples TRBV6-6 to TRBJ1-5; D ambiguous. The V end was cut by 1 base, the J end by 2 bases, with 6 bases between. The length of the CDR3 is 14 residues. Germline CDR1 MNHNY, CDR2 SVGAGI (reference sequence). CDR3 DNA sequence: TGTGCCAGCAGTTACTTATCAGGCAATCAGCCCCAGCATTTT. Translation: CASSYLSGNQPQHF.

Comments on this clone: One junction end does not reproduce the germline sequence, and a read error may be involved. The V and J genes are TRBV6-5 and TRBJ2-5, with unresolved D. Germline assignment: CDR1 MNHEY and CDR2 SVGAGI. There are 12 residues in the CDR3. The CDR3 here is CASRYPQGTQYF. Here the CDR3 DNA reads TGTGCCAGCAGGTACCCTCAAGGGACCCAGTACTTC.

The chain employs TRBV6-6 and TRBJ2-7; possible D gene TRBD2, 6 bases. Germline-derived CDR1 and CDR2 are MNHNY and SVGAGI (reference sequence). Trimming pared 0 bases from V and 3 bases from J, leaving 12 bases between. The CDR3 has 15 amino acids. DNA of the CDR3: TGTGCCAGCAGTTACTCTGGGGGGAACCACTACGAGCAGTACTTC. This gives the protein CASSYSGGNHYEQYF.

This clone is a singleton in its sample. The chain is built from TRBV6-5 and TRBJ1-2; D is ambiguous. The CDR3 spans 14 residues. With 5 bases removed from V and 4 bases from J, the gap between germline ends came to 14 bases. The germline V gene has CDR1 MNHEY and CDR2 SVGAGI. CDR3: CASSQVGPSYGYTF. CDR3 DNA: TGTGCCAGCAGTCAAGTTGGCCCGTCCTATGGCTACACCTTC.

This clone was observed a handful of times. The V and J genes are TRBV5-1 and TRBJ1-2, with no clear D. CDR1 is SGHRS and CDR2 is YFSETQ in the germline V gene. This CDR3 is built from 13 residues. V was cut by 3 bases and J by 4 bases, with 10 bases left in between. This chain's CDR3 is CASSYGEGYGYTF. CDR3 bases: TGCGCCAGCAGCTACGGAGAGGGCTATGGCTACACCTTC.

This chain joins TRBV29-1 and TRBJ1-3; D not certain. Germline CDR1 SQVTM, CDR2 ANQGSEA. The CDR3 sequence is 14 residues long. Between the trimmed V and J ends, which lost 6 bases and 0 bases, there was a span of 12 bases. This CDR3 is CSVGLGASGNTIYF. In DNA, the CDR3 is TGCAGCGTGGGTTTGGGTGCCTCTGGAAACACCATATATTTT.

J is TRBJ1-1 and V is TRBV14; no firm D call. The CDR3 has 13 amino acids. The germline CDR1 and CDR2 sequences are SGHDN and FVKESK. Trimming removed 4 bases at V and 7 bases at J, with 13 bases between. The chain's CDR3 is CASSLGAWGEAFF. CDR3 DNA: TGTGCCAGCAGCCTAGGTGCTTGGGGTGAAGCTTTCTTT. The complete variable domain, with remaining parts taken from reference TRBV14 and TRBJ1-1, reads EAGVTQFPSHSVIEKGQTVTLRCDPISGHDNLYWYRRVMGKEIKFLLHFVKESKQDESGMPNNRFLAERTGGTYSTLKVQPAELEDSGVYFCASSLGAWGEAFFGQGTRLTVV.

CDR3 nucleotide sequence: TGTGCCTGGAGTGTTCCAACCTATAATTCACCCCTCCACTTT. Encoded protein: CAWSVPTYNSPLHF. V gene TRBV30 combines with J gene TRBJ1-6; D unresolved. CDR1 GTSNPN and CDR2 SVGIG come from the germline V gene (reference sequence). CDR3 length equals 14 residues. With 0 bases removed from V and 2 bases from J, the gap between germline ends came to 5 bases.

In DNA, the CDR3 is TGTGCCAGCAGCCCGCAAGGAGATACGCAGTATTTT. Translated: CASSPQGDTQYF. The chain recombines TRBV7-9 with TRBJ2-3; D call uncertain. This CDR3 comprises 12 residues. Per germline, CDR1 SEHNR and CDR2 FQNEAQ (reference sequence). Between the trimmed V and J ends, which lost 5 bases and 5 bases, there was a span of 8 bases.

The chain links TRBV5-4 to TRBJ1-2; the D gene is possibly TRBD1 (5 bases). The CDR3 is 14 amino acids. Per germline, CDR1 SGHNT and CDR2 YYREEE (reference sequence). V was clipped by 1 base and J by 5 bases, with 12 bases between them. CDR3 loop: CASSLLRAGYGYTF. CDR3 bases: TGTGCCAGCAGCTTGCTCAGGGCCGGGTATGGCTACACCTTC.

The chain couples TRBV11-3 to TRBJ2-2; TRBD2 aligns across 7 bases. The CDR3 runs to 14 residues. J gave up 6 bases and V 5 bases, and 6 bases lay outside the gene matches. Germline CDR1 is SGHNT and CDR2 is YENEEA. The CDR3 nucleotides read TGTGCCAGCAGCATCGGGGGGACCTCCGGGGAGCTGTTTTTT. It encodes CASSIGGTSGELFF.

The V gene is TRBV9, the J gene TRBJ1-4; D may be TRBD1 (6 bases). CDR3 length equals 14 residues. V dropped 4 bases and J dropped 7 bases, with 14 bases sitting between them. The germline V gene encodes CDR1 SGDLS and CDR2 YYNGEE. CDR3 sequence reads: CASSPGGASEKLFF. CDR3 nucleotide sequence: TGTGCCAGCAGCCCCGGGGGGGCCAGTGAAAAACTGTTTTTT.